A selection of T cell receptor beta chains follows, all from one sample in a study of shared clonotypes between healthy human individuals. The repertoire was sequenced with immunoSEQ multiplex PCR; TCRdb's copy has only in-frame clones and lacks some. The sample records some 1 million clones, around 75% being singletons. The sequenced sample consisted of memory CD4+ T cells sorted from blood. Receptor source: a man younger than 30 in good health. Both conserved end residues are part of each CDR3. A D gene is named only where the DNA matches it firmly. Some rows have no size entry. The others give once, few or many, or a class for an expanded clone.

D gene: TRBD1
clone size: .
J gene: TRBJ2-5
V gene: TRBV2
CDR3 protein: CASSKDRVETQYF
CDR3 DNA: TGTGCCAGCAGTAAGGACAGGGTAGAGACCCAGTACTTC

D gene: TRBD1
clone size: .
J gene: TRBJ1-5
V gene: TRBV5-6
CDR3 protein: CASSSRGPDRRNQPQHF
CDR3 DNA: TGTGCCAGCAGCTCCCGGGGTCCGGACAGGCGGAATCAGCCCCAGCATTTT

D gene: TRBD2
clone size: .
J gene: TRBJ2-7
V gene: TRBV7-2
CDR3 protein: CASRTSGHEQYF
CDR3 DNA: TGTGCCAGCAGGACTAGCGGGCACGAGCAGTACTTC

D gene: TRBD1
clone size: .
J gene: TRBJ1-2
V gene: TRBV18
CDR3 protein: CASSPAGQGESYGYTF
CDR3 DNA: TGTGCCAGCTCACCAGCCGGACAGGGAGAGAGCTATGGCTACACCTTC

D gene: TRBD1
clone size: .
J gene: TRBJ2-1
V gene: TRBV10-3
CDR3 protein: CAISDGTGESNEQFF
CDR3 DNA: TGTGCCATCAGTGACGGGACAGGGGAATCGAATGAGCAGTTCTTC

D gene: .
clone size: few
J gene: TRBJ1-3
V gene: TRBV19
CDR3 protein: CASRSEAASGNTIYF
CDR3 DNA: TGTGCCAGTAGATCAGAAGCCGCCTCTGGAAACACCATATATTTT

D gene: .
clone size: few
J gene: TRBJ1-1
V gene: TRBV7-7
CDR3 protein: CASSTGLNTEAFF
CDR3 DNA: TGTGCTAGCAGCACAGGGTTGAACACTGAAGCTTTCTTT

D gene: .
clone size: .
J gene: TRBJ1-1
V gene: TRBV6-5
CDR3 protein: CASSYSTTGETFF
CDR3 DNA: TGTGCCAGCAGTTACTCGACGACCGGAGAGACTTTCTTT

D gene: TRBD2
clone size: .
J gene: TRBJ2-1
V gene: TRBV7-2
CDR3 protein: CASSKEGLAGGKQFF
CDR3 DNA: TGTGCCAGCAGCAAAGAAGGACTAGCGGGGGGAAAGCAGTTCTTC

D gene: TRBD2
clone size: .
J gene: TRBJ2-2
V gene: TRBV5-1
CDR3 protein: CASRLADANTGELFF
CDR3 DNA: TGCGCCAGCCGACTAGCGGACGCGAACACCGGGGAGCTGTTTTTT

D gene: TRBD1
clone size: many
J gene: TRBJ2-2
V gene: TRBV19
CDR3 protein: CASTSIDRVSGELFF
CDR3 DNA: TGTGCCAGTACCTCTATTGACAGGGTCTCCGGGGAGCTGTTTTTT

D gene: .
clone size: few
J gene: TRBJ1-5
V gene: TRBV25-1
CDR3 protein: CASSGRTDFQHF
CDR3 DNA: TGTGCCAGCAGTGGGAGGACAGATTTTCAGCATTTT

D gene: .
clone size: once
J gene: TRBJ2-3
V gene: TRBV9
CDR3 protein: CASSPGLGGDTQYF
CDR3 DNA: TGTGCCAGCAGCCCGGGACTGGGAGGAGATACGCAGTATTTT

D gene: TRBD2
clone size: .
J gene: TRBJ2-7
V gene: TRBV2
CDR3 protein: CASSLLAGTSYEQYF
CDR3 DNA: TGTGCCAGCAGTTTACTAGCGGGGACATCCTACGAGCAGTACTTC

D gene: .
clone size: .
J gene: TRBJ2-2
V gene: TRBV5-5
CDR3 protein: CASSFQWGLNTGELFF
CDR3 DNA: TGTGCCAGCAGTTTCCAGTGGGGGCTGAACACCGGGGAGCTGTTTTTT

D gene: TRBD2
clone size: .
J gene: TRBJ2-2
V gene: TRBV18
CDR3 protein: CASSPKLAGVNTGELFF
CDR3 DNA: TGTGCCAGCTCCCCCAAACTAGCGGGGGTTAACACCGGGGAGCTGTTTTTT

D gene: .
clone size: many
J gene: TRBJ2-3
V gene: TRBV5-1
CDR3 protein: CASSLRGQDTDTQYF
CDR3 DNA: TGCGCCAGCAGCCTACGAGGGCAGGACACAGATACGCAGTATTTT

D gene: TRBD2
clone size: .
J gene: TRBJ2-2
V gene: TRBV7-9
CDR3 protein: CASSLRLAAAGELFF
CDR3 DNA: TGTGCCAGCAGCCTCCGACTAGCGGCGGCCGGGGAGCTGTTTTTT

D gene: .
clone size: .
J gene: TRBJ2-7
V gene: TRBV6-1
CDR3 protein: CASGAVLNEQYF
CDR3 DNA: TGTGCCAGCGGGGCAGTATTAAACGAGCAGTACTTC

D gene: TRBD1
clone size: .
J gene: TRBJ1-3
V gene: TRBV11-2
CDR3 protein: CASSLNRGAGNTIYF
CDR3 DNA: TGTGCCAGCAGCTTAAACAGGGGAGCGGGAAACACCATATATTTT

D gene: .
clone size: .
J gene: TRBJ2-1
V gene: TRBV7-9
CDR3 protein: CASSLGQGSYNEQFF
CDR3 DNA: TGTGCCAGCAGCTTAGGGCAGGGCTCCTACAATGAGCAGTTCTTC

D gene: TRBD1
clone size: .
J gene: TRBJ1-1
V gene: TRBV5-1
CDR3 protein: CASSRGTGGTEAFF
CDR3 DNA: TGCGCCAGCAGCCGCGGGACAGGGGGAACTGAAGCTTTCTTT

D gene: .
clone size: .
J gene: TRBJ2-5
V gene: TRBV5-6
CDR3 protein: CASSGGAKTQYF
CDR3 DNA: TGTGCCAGCTCTGGGGGCGCGAAGACCCAGTACTTC

D gene: .
clone size: few
J gene: TRBJ1-6
V gene: TRBV6-5
CDR3 protein: CASSPPGRDNSPLHF
CDR3 DNA: TGTGCCAGCAGTCCCCCAGGGCGGGATAATTCACCCCTCCACTTT

D gene: .
clone size: .
J gene: TRBJ2-3
V gene: TRBV28
CDR3 protein: CASGGGASGTDTQYF
CDR3 DNA: TGTGCCAGTGGGGGTGGGGCTAGCGGCACAGATACGCAGTATTTT

D gene: .
clone size: .
J gene: TRBJ2-3
V gene: TRBV5-1
CDR3 protein: CASSLAREDPQYF
CDR3 DNA: TGCGCCAGCAGCTTGGCCAGGGAAGATCCGCAGTATTTT

D gene: TRBD1
clone size: .
J gene: TRBJ2-1
V gene: TRBV5-1
CDR3 protein: CASSPHPRDRVYNEQFF
CDR3 DNA: TGCGCCAGCAGCCCCCACCCCCGGGACAGGGTCTACAATGAGCAGTTCTTC

D gene: TRBD2
clone size: .
J gene: TRBJ2-3
V gene: TRBV5-6
CDR3 protein: CASSPTSGIGTDTQYF
CDR3 DNA: TGTGCCAGCAGCCCGACTAGCGGGATCGGCACAGATACGCAGTATTTT

D gene: .
clone size: .
J gene: TRBJ1-3
V gene: TRBV5-1
CDR3 protein: CASSLEQGSGNTIYF
CDR3 DNA: TGCGCCAGCAGCTTGGAGCAGGGGAGCGGAAACACCATATATTTT

D gene: .
clone size: few
J gene: TRBJ1-4
V gene: TRBV15
CDR3 protein: CATSRDPGGEKLFF
CDR3 DNA: TGTGCCACCAGCAGAGATCCGGGTGGTGAAAAACTGTTTTTT

D gene: TRBD1
clone size: .
J gene: TRBJ2-1
V gene: TRBV19
CDR3 protein: CASQDRDRVRNEQFF
CDR3 DNA: TGTGCCAGCCAAGACCGGGACAGGGTTCGGAATGAGCAGTTCTTC

D gene: .
clone size: .
J gene: TRBJ2-1
V gene: TRBV5-1
CDR3 protein: CASSLERGREQFF
CDR3 DNA: TGCGCCAGCAGCTTGGAACGGGGGAGGGAGCAGTTCTTC

D gene: .
clone size: .
J gene: TRBJ2-7
V gene: TRBV2
CDR3 protein: CASKRDHEQYF
CDR3 DNA: TGTGCCAGCAAAAGGGACCACGAGCAGTACTTC

D gene: TRBD1
clone size: .
J gene: TRBJ2-7
V gene: TRBV19
CDR3 protein: CASSATGATSYEQYF
CDR3 DNA: TGTGCCAGTAGTGCTACAGGGGCGACATCCTACGAGCAGTACTTC

D gene: TRBD1
clone size: few
J gene: TRBJ2-7
V gene: TRBV11-3
CDR3 protein: CASSPQTGAEQYF
CDR3 DNA: TGTGCCAGCAGCCCCCAGACAGGGGCCGAGCAGTACTTC

D gene: .
clone size: .
J gene: TRBJ2-5
V gene: TRBV7-9
CDR3 protein: CASSLTGVETQYF
CDR3 DNA: TGTGCCAGCAGCTTAACGGGGGTTGAGACCCAGTACTTC

D gene: .
clone size: .
J gene: TRBJ2-7
V gene: TRBV12-5
CDR3 protein: CASGPPRHHQGAYEQYF
CDR3 DNA: TGTGCTAGTGGCCCGCCCCGACATCACCAAGGGGCTTACGAGCAGTACTTC

D gene: .
clone size: .
J gene: TRBJ1-6
V gene: TRBV21-1
CDR3 protein: CASSKLVGDRGDLPLHF
CDR3 DNA: TGTGCCAGCAGCAAATTAGTAGGGGACAGGGGCGATTTGCCCCTCCACTTT

D gene: .
clone size: .
J gene: TRBJ2-7
V gene: TRBV30
CDR3 protein: CAWSVMGGLSYEQYF
CDR3 DNA: TGTGCCTGGAGTGTAATGGGCGGCCTATCCTACGAGCAGTACTTC

D gene: .
clone size: .
J gene: TRBJ1-2
V gene: TRBV4-1
CDR3 protein: CASSQGLRTDYGYTF
CDR3 DNA: TGCGCCAGCAGCCAAGGTCTGAGGACAGACTATGGCTACACCTTC

D gene: TRBD1
clone size: .
J gene: TRBJ1-1
V gene: TRBV27
CDR3 protein: CASSLDRQGAGEAFF
CDR3 DNA: TGTGCCAGCAGTTTAGATCGGCAGGGGGCTGGTGAAGCTTTCTTT

D gene: .
clone size: .
J gene: TRBJ2-1
V gene: TRBV9
CDR3 protein: CASSVGQGNYNEQFF
CDR3 DNA: TGTGCCAGCAGCGTAGGGCAGGGGAACTACAATGAGCAGTTCTTC

D gene: .
clone size: many
J gene: TRBJ1-5
V gene: TRBV28
CDR3 protein: CASSDRQPQHF
CDR3 DNA: TGTGCCAGCAGCGATCGGCAACCCCAGCATTTT

D gene: .
clone size: few
J gene: TRBJ1-6
V gene: TRBV6-1
CDR3 protein: CASSEWVSPLHF
CDR3 DNA: TGTGCCAGCAGTGAATGGGTCTCACCCCTCCACTTT

D gene: .
clone size: .
J gene: TRBJ2-5
V gene: TRBV7-2
CDR3 protein: CASSLGTFQETQYF
CDR3 DNA: TGTGCCAGCAGCTTAGGGACGTTCCAAGAGACCCAGTACTTC

D gene: TRBD2
clone size: .
J gene: TRBJ2-1
V gene: TRBV18
CDR3 protein: CASSPGLAGDFYNEQFF
CDR3 DNA: TGTGCCAGCTCACCTGGACTAGCGGGAGACTTTTACAATGAGCAGTTCTTC

D gene: TRBD2
clone size: once
J gene: TRBJ2-7
V gene: TRBV2
CDR3 protein: CASSDPHLAATYEQYF
CDR3 DNA: TGTGCCAGCAGTGACCCGCACCTAGCGGCCACCTACGAGCAGTACTTC

D gene: TRBD1
clone size: once
J gene: TRBJ1-6
V gene: TRBV6-4
CDR3 protein: CASSAPGQGNSPLHF
CDR3 DNA: TGTGCCAGCAGTGCTCCGGGACAGGGTAATTCACCCCTCCACTTT

D gene: .
clone size: .
J gene: TRBJ2-3
V gene: TRBV5-6
CDR3 protein: CASSLDQLSLSDTQYF
CDR3 DNA: TGTGCCAGCAGCTTAGACCAACTCTCATTGTCGGATACGCAGTATTTT

D gene: .
clone size: .
J gene: TRBJ1-2
V gene: TRBV5-8
CDR3 protein: CASSLGQKVGGYTF
CDR3 DNA: TGTGCCAGCAGCTTGGGTCAAAAGGTCGGTGGCTACACCTTC

D gene: .
clone size: .
J gene: TRBJ2-1
V gene: TRBV2
CDR3 protein: CASSVNEVAEQFF
CDR3 DNA: TGTGCCAGCAGTGTTAATGAGGTCGCCGAGCAGTTCTTC

D gene: TRBD2
clone size: once
J gene: TRBJ2-1
V gene: TRBV7-2
CDR3 protein: CASSLEGLALEQFF
CDR3 DNA: TGTGCCAGCAGCTTAGAGGGACTAGCTTTGGAGCAGTTCTTC

D gene: .
clone size: .
J gene: TRBJ1-2
V gene: TRBV6-5
CDR3 protein: CASSTAGAYGYTF
CDR3 DNA: TGTGCCAGCAGCACGGCAGGGGCGTATGGCTACACCTTC

D gene: TRBD1
clone size: .
J gene: TRBJ2-7
V gene: TRBV6-1
CDR3 protein: CASSVLPPTPGQALPYEQYF
CDR3 DNA: TGTGCCAGCAGTGTCCTTCCCCCCACCCCTGGACAGGCGCTACCCTACGAGCAGTACTTC